The 10 T cell receptor beta chains reported below all come from one sample, sequenced in a study of a mutant IDH1 vaccine in newly diagnosed glioma. The time point: week 47, end of study. Each dose delivered 300 ug of mutant IDH1 20-mer peptide subcutaneously with imiquimod. For these receptors, no antigen is known. Produced via immunoSEQ multiplex PCR; TCRdb's table is partial and in-frame only. Among about 34,000 clones listed, 75% to 95% were seen once. Sequencing used PBMCs, obtained from a glioma patient whose treatment included an IDH1 peptide vaccine. These receptors all stem from a woman aged 35 to 49 with glioma.

This chain links TRBV4-2 with TRBJ1-1; tentative D call: TRBD1 (6 bases). CDR3 size: 16 residues. CDR1 and CDR2 from the germline V gene are LGHNA and YNFKEQ. Trimming left V 0 bases short and J 11 bases short, with 22 bases between. CDR3 in amino acids: CASSQDSNRVRRRAFF. CDR3 bases: TGTGCCAGCAGCCAAGATTCGAACAGGGTAAGGAGGCGGGCTTTCTTT.

Regarding this clone: Other DNA variants within this sample encode the same CDR3. The V and J genes are TRBV19 and TRBJ2-5; unclear D gene. V shed 8 bases and J shed 5 bases, with 12 bases lying between them. This CDR3 contains 12 residues. Germline CDR1 is LNHDA and CDR2 is SQIVND (reference sequence). This chain's CDR3 is CASRQAGETQYF. CDR3 DNA: TGTGCCAGTCGTCAGGCTGGCGAGACCCAGTACTTC.

The rearrangement uses TRBV4-1 and TRBJ1-1; D is ambiguous. The CDR3 runs 13 residues. In germline, CDR1 is MGHRA, CDR2 YSYEKL. Trimming shortened V by 0 bases and J by 4 bases, and 6 bases separated the two germline ends. CDR3 nucleotides: TGCGCCAGCAGCCAAGACGAAGTCACTGAAGCTTTCTTT. Translation gives CASSQDEVTEAFF.

V gene TRBV4-3 combines with J gene TRBJ2-3, with D perhaps TRBD2 (5 bases). The ends were cut back, 1 base at V and 1 base at J, with 18 bases in the middle. Germline loops: CDR1 LGHNA, CDR2 YSLEER. CDR3 length: 18 amino acids. The CDR3 DNA is TGCGCCAGCAGCCAAGGGGCCCTAGTGAGGGTCCGCACAGATACGCAGTATTTT. As protein: CASSQGALVRVRTDTQYF.

This clone came up once. The chain couples TRBV29-1 to TRBJ2-1, with 13 bases aligning to TRBD2. The CDR3 has 17 amino acids. V lost 7 bases and J lost 0; bases outside the gene matches: 9. The germline CDR1 and CDR2 sequences are SQVTM and ANQGSEA. CDR3 region: CSGRLAGGLSSYNEQFF. The CDR3 DNA reads as TGCAGCGGTAGACTAGCGGGGGGCCTTAGCTCCTACAATGAGCAGTTCTTC.

The sample holds one count of this clone. V is TRBV7-2 and J is TRBJ2-1; perhaps TRBD2 as D (5 bases). The CDR3 has 12 residues. Trimming left V 7 bases short and J 4 bases short, with 8 bases between. From germline, CDR1 is SGHTA and CDR2 FQGNSA. This chain's CDR3 is CASKGGYNEQFF. CDR3 in DNA: TGTGCCAGCAAGGGCGGGTACAATGAGCAGTTCTTC.

The V and J genes are TRBV14 and TRBJ2-1; 10 nucleotides line up with TRBD1. This CDR3 contains 15 residues. The V and J ends lost 4 bases and 4 bases, in that order; junction bases with no gene match: 4. The V gene's germline CDR1 is SGHDN and CDR2 FVKESK. CDR3 DNA sequence: TGTGCCAGCAGCCCGGGACAGGGGCGATACAATGAGCAGTTCTTC. It codes for CASSPGQGRYNEQFF.

This chain joins TRBV7-9 and TRBJ2-7; possibly TRBD1 or TRBD2 for D (5 bases each). The germline V gene encodes CDR1 SEHNR and CDR2 FQNEAQ (reference sequence). The CDR3 covers 14 residues. V lost 3 bases and J lost 3, with 12 bases in between. CDR3 sequence (DNA): TGTGCCAGCAGCTTGAGGGACCATTTCTACGAGCAGTACTTC. This codes for CASSLRDHFYEQYF.

The rearrangement joins TRBV6-1 to TRBJ1-5; D perhaps matches TRBD1 (5 bases). This CDR3 has 12 residues. From germline, CDR1 is MNHNS and CDR2 SASEGT. The CDR3 nucleotides are TGTGCAGTAGGGGATAGCAATCAGCCCCAGCATTTT. Protein product: CAVGDSNQPQHF.

This chain connects TRBV7-9 to TRBJ2-3; possibly TRBD2 for D (5 bases). V shed 0 bases and J shed 6 bases, with 16 bases lying between them. Germline V gene sequence: CDR1 SEHNR, CDR2 FQNEAQ (reference sequence). This CDR3 is 16 amino acids long. CDR3 DNA sequence: TGTGCCAGCAGCTTAGCTTTCACGGAGGTAGTGGATACGCAGTATTTT. Translation: CASSLAFTEVVDTQYF.